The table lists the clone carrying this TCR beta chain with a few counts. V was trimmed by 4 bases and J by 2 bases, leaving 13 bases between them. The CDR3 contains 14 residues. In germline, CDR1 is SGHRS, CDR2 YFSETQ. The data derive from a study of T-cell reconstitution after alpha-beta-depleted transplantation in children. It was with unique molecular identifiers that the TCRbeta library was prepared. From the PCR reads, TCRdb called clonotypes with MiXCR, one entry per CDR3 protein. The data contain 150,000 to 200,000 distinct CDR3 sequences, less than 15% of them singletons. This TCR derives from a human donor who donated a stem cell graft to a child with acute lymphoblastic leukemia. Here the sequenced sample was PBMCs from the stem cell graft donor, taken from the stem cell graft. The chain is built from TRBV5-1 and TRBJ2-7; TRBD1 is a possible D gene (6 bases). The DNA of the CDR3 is TGCGCCAGCAGCCGGACAGTCCCAACCTACGAGCAGTACTTC. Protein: CASSRTVPTYEQYF.